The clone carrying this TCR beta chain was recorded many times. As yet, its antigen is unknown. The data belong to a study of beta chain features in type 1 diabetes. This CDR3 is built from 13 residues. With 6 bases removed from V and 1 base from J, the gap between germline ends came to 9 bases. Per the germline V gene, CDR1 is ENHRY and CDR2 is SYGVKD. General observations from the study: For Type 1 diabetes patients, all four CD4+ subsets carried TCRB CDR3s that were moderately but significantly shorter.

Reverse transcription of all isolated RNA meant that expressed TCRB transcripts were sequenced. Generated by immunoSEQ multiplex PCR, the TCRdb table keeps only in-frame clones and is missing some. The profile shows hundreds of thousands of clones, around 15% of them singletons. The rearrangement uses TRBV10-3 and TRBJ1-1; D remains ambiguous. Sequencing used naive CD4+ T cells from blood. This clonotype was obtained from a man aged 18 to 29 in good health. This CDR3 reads CAIRRTENTEAFF. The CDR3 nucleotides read TGTGCCATCAGGAGGACGGAGAACACTGAAGCTTTCTTT.